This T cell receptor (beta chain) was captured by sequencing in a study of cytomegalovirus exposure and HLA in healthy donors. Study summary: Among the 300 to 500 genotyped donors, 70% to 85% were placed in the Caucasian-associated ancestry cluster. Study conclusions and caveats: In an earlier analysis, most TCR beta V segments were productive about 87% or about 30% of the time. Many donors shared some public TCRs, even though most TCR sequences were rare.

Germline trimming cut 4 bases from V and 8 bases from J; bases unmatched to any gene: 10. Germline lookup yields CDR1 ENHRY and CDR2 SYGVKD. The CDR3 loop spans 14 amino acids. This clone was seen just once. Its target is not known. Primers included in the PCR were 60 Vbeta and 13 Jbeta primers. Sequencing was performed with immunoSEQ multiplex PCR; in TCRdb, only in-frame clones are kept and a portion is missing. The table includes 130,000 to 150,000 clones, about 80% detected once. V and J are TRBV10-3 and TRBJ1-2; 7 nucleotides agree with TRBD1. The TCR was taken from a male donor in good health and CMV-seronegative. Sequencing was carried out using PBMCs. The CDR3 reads CAISGAGDSSGYTF. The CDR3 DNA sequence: TGTGCCATCAGTGGGGCTGGGGACAGTAGCGGCTACACCTTC.